A single TCR beta chain is shown here with its context. Measured with immunoSEQ multiplex PCR; TCRdb has only the in-frame clones, and not every one. The sample has about 150,000 clones; about nine tenths are singletons. With 7 bases removed from V and 4 bases from J, the gap between germline ends came to 34 bases. The CDR3 runs 20 residues. The entry originates in a study of T cell responses to AZD1222 COVID-19 vaccine. The sequencing here drew on peripheral blood, taken on day 0 of AZD1222 vaccination. The clonotype comes from an adult in good health. This chain connects TRBV6-7 to TRBJ1-1, with D maybe TRBD1 (5 bases). TRBV6-7 falls under the ORF class, with uncertain function. The CDR3 bases are TGTGCCAGCAACTTACTGCCTCGTAAGGGGAGATCTACTTCGGGCACTGAAGCTTTCTTT. Translating it yields CASNLLPRKGRSTSGTEAFF.